The clone carrying this TCR beta chain has only a few counts. This sample was included in a study of identical twins. CDR1 and CDR2 (germline): DFQATT, SNEGSKA (reference sequence). Trimming left V 0 bases short and J 9 bases short, with 9 bases between. The CDR3 sequence is 11 residues long. Using its own MiXCR run on the 5' RACE reads, TCRdb lists one record per CDR3 protein. In the table there are some 730,000 distinct CDR3 sequences, approximately 18% of which are singletons. The data were also submitted as part of a second study, on T cells expressing NK-cell markers.

The receptor was derived from a woman aged 18-35 years in good health. The V and J genes are TRBV20-1 and TRBJ2-7; no clear D. Sequencing was performed on PBMCs. The CDR3 loop reads CSARDEVGQYF. Here the CDR3 DNA reads TGCAGTGCTAGAGATGAGGTCGGGCAGTACTTC.